This T cell receptor beta chain was documented in a study of Graves' ophthalmopathy and Graves' hyperthyroidism (dated by TCRdb to the late 2010s). At the level of the whole study: A patient counted as having stable hyperthyroidism if there was no progression to ophthalmopathy within 18 months of follow-up. In total, around 140 blood samples were TCR-sequenced: under 45 ophthalmopathy, 75 hyperthyroidism and approximately 17 hyperthyroidism-to-ophthalmopathy patients. After sampling, hyperthyroidism patients received methimazole starting at 30 mg daily, and ophthalmopathy patients received high-dose intravenous methylprednisolone. TCR beta repertoire signatures were used to distinguish Graves' ophthalmopathy from Graves' hyperthyroidism and to predict progression to ophthalmopathy. To explore V-J signatures that distinguish ophthalmopathy from hyperthyroidism, a discovery set of about a hundred patients was enrolled, made up of 40 to 45 with ophthalmopathy and roughly 57 with stable hyperthyroidism. An independent validation cohort comprised around 19 hyperthyroidism patients and 15 to 17 patients who later progressed from hyperthyroidism to ophthalmopathy. In a handful of hyperthyroidism patients, the T-cell repertoires found in thyroid tissue were compared with those found in blood. Overall study outcomes, separate from this receptor: In validation, the model predicted ophthalmopathy progression with over 60% sensitivity and 72.22% specificity; 12 predicted patients were CT-confirmed with GO in a median of about 6.1 months. In cross-validation, the 13-signature model distinguished ophthalmopathy from stable hyperthyroidism with 85% to 90% sensitivity and roughly 81% specificity, and in the test set the corresponding values were approximately 80% and 68%. Most expanded thyroid clonotypes with a frequency above 0.001 also appeared in blood, which suggests that blood repertoires may reflect the immune response in the thyroid. No statistical method was used to predetermine the sample size, and group allocation was not hidden from the investigators.

Patients with hyperthyroidism were aged 18 to 65 years, had been newly diagnosed, and had a disease duration of less than 2 months. Patients with other autoimmune diseases, uncontrolled infections, pregnancy or lactation were excluded from the study. Diagnosis relied on clinical symptoms, serum thyroxine, TRAb, thyroid ultrasound and orbital computed tomography. Trizol reagent was used to extract the total RNA, and its quality was then checked on an Agilent 2100 Bioanalyzer. Relative to germline, V is 5 bases shorter and J is 2 bases shorter, with 19 bases between their ends. The CDR3 sequence holds 18 residues, the cysteine and phenylalanine included. Only the CDR3 DNA is retained, 54 bases long and in frame from the first base. In regard to this clonotype: Which antigen it targets is not known. Base quality data are lacking; no much larger clone is found one base away.

For repertoire sequencing, TCR beta CDR3 regions were amplified from RNA transcripts. The first round of RT-PCR was done with HTBI primers and the Qiagen OneStep RT-PCR kit, and was followed by a second round of multiplex PCR, then size selection and purification. Libraries were sequenced paired-end with 100 bp reads on an Illumina HiSeq2000. The paper's processing steps were these. Reads were processed with SOAPnuke, discarding reads with adapters, uncalled bases, mean Phred below 15, or no exact constant-primer or identifier match. COPE v1.2.5 was used to merge high-quality paired reads. Unique nucleotide sequences were defined as clonotypes and aligned to IMGT TRB V, D and J references using MiTCR v1.1. Only V-J combinations with frequency above 0.0001 were analysed, covering about 99% of repertoires. For each V-J combination, a TCR clonal expansion and chaos score was defined as F50 clonal expansion divided by the chaos observed in the TCRdist matrix. Welch's t-statistics and random forest were used to reduce features to about 14 V-J combinations, which were fed into a naive Bayes classifier. The similarity between thyroid and blood repertoires was quantified using the Morisita-Horn index. TCRdb passed the public sequencing reads through fastp at Q25 and MiXCR, retaining productive beta sequences. Rows are unified per CDR3 protein, each entry keeping the most common DNA and genes. The V and J calls were determined by TCRdb, not by the authors. Within this sample are about 1.2 million distinct CDR3 sequences, with roughly two fifths of them counted one time only. Jointly, the top ten make up more than 9.5% of the sample.

Sequenced sample: peripheral blood or thyroid tissue (not recorded which). The rearranged chain carries TRBV12-3 or TRBV12-4 and TRBJ2-6; perhaps TRBD1 is the D gene, with 5 bases matching. The receptor's source is an adult man with Graves' hyperthyroidism. In nucleotides, the sequence is TGTGCCAGCAGTCTAGGGCCAGGGCAGGTTGCTGGGGCCAACGTCCTGACTTTC. It translates as CASSLGPGQVAGANVLTF.